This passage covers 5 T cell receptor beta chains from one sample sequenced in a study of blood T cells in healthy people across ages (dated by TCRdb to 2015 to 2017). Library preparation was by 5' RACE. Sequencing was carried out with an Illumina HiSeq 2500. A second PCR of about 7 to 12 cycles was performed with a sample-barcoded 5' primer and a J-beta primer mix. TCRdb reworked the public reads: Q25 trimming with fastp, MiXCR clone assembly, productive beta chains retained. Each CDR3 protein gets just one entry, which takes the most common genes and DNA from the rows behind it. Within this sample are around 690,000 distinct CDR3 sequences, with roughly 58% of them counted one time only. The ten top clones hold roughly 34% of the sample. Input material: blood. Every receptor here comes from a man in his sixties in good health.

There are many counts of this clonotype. The DNA for the CDR3 is TGCGCCAGCAGCTTGGTTGGCGGGCAGAACACTGAAGCTTTCTTT. Its protein product is CASSLVGGQNTEAFF. V gene TRBV5-1 combines with J gene TRBJ1-1; no clear D. Between the trimmed V and J ends, which lost 0 bases and 1 base, there was a span of 10 bases. Germline loops: CDR1 SGHRS, CDR2 YFSETQ. CDR3 length: 15 residues.

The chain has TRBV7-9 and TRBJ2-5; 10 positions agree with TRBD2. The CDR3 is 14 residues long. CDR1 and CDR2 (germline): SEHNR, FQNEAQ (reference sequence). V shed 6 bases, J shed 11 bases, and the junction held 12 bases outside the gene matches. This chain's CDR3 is CASSRAGGHEEQYF. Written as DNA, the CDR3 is TGTGCCAGCAGTAGAGCGGGGGGGCACGAGGAGCAGTACTTC. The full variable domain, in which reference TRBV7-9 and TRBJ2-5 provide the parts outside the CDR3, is DTGVSQNPRHKITKRGQNVTFRCDPISEHNRLYWYRQTLGQGPEFLTYFQNEAQLEKSRLLSDRFSAERPKGSFSTLEIQRTEQGDSAMYLCASSRAGGHEEQYFGPGTRLLVL.

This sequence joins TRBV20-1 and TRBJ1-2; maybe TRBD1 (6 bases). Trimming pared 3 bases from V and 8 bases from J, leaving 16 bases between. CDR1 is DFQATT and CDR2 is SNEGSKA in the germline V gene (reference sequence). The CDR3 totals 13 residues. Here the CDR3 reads CSASYRAPSGYTF. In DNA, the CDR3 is TGCAGTGCTAGTTACAGGGCCCCGTCGGGCTACACCTTC.

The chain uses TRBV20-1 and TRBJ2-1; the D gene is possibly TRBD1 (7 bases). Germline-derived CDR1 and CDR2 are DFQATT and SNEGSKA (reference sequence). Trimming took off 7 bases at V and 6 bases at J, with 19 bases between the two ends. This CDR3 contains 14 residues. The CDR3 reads CSVSNSGGGNEQFF. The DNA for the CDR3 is TGCAGTGTCAGCAACTCAGGGGGAGGCAATGAGCAGTTCTTC.

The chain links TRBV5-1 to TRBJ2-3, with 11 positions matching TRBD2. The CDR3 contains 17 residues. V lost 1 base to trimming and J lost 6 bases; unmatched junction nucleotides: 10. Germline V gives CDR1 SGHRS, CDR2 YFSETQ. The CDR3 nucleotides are TGCGCCAGCAGCTTGTTTACTAGCGGGGGACTAGGGGATACGCAGTATTTT. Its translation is CASSLFTSGGLGDTQYF.